This note documents a single T cell receptor beta chain sequence. The sample comes from a study of blood T cell repertoires in COVID-19. Study overall: Acute and convalescent COVID-19 specimens originated in the United States, Italy and Spain.

Profiled with immunoSEQ multiplex PCR; TCRdb holds only in-frame clones, not every one. The sample contains fewer than 120,000 clones, 82% of which appear only once. Germline CDR1 ENHRY, CDR2 SYGVKD. Trimming took 6 bases from V and 5 from J; bases not matched to a gene: 8. The CDR3 sequence is 14 residues long. The genes are TRBV10-3 and TRBJ2-7; TRBD1 matches 9 bases. The sequence derives from an older woman with acute or convalescent COVID-19. The specimen sequenced was peripheral blood. The CDR3 sequence: CAISLDRGSDEQYF. CDR3 in DNA: TGTGCCATCAGCCTCGACAGGGGGTCGGACGAGCAGTACTTC.